These 17 T cell receptor beta chains were sequenced from one sample in a study of breast tumors, draining lymph nodes, adjacent tissues. In TCRdb, the multiplex PCR reads were re-called with MiXCR into one record per CDR3 protein. The sample lists approximately 17,000 distinct CDR3 sequences; over 40% were seen once. Source material: tumor-adjacent breast tissue. The receptor source for this set is a female donor with breast cancer. Some clones in this sample may be carry-over from other donors' samples.

The table lists this clonotype with many counts. V gene TRBV6-6 combines with J gene TRBJ2-3; tentatively, D is TRBD2 (5 bases). The CDR3 length is 16 residues. Trimming cost V 0 bases and J 5 bases, with 15 bases left between them. Looked up from germline, CDR1 is MNHNY and CDR2 is SVGAGI (reference sequence). CDR3 protein: CASSYSPKPAGDTQYF. The CDR3, as DNA: TGTGCCAGCAGTTACTCACCGAAGCCCGCGGGAGATACGCAGTATTTT.

This clonotype was counted ten times or more. V is TRBV27 and J is TRBJ2-1; D unclear. The germline V and J ends were trimmed by 7 bases and 5 bases, with 15 bases remaining between them. This CDR3 spans 14 amino acids. Per the germline V gene, CDR1 is MNHEY and CDR2 is SMNVEV (reference sequence). DNA of the CDR3: TGTGCCAGCAAGCCCACCCCTATAGACAATGAGCAGTTCTTC. It yields the protein CASKPTPIDNEQFF.

This chain uses TRBV18 with TRBJ2-1, with D uncertain. Between the trimmed V and J ends, which lost 2 bases and 0 bases, there was a span of 8 bases. Germline V gives CDR1 KGHSH, CDR2 LQKENI. The CDR3 spans 15 residues. CDR3 protein: CASSPDKSSYNEQFF. The CDR3 nucleotides are TGTGCCAGCTCACCAGATAAGAGCTCCTACAATGAGCAGTTCTTC.

This clonotype was recorded once. The junction departs from the called germline gene at one end, perhaps through a read error. The chain links TRBV7-3 to TRBJ2-5; 13 nucleotides match TRBD2. This CDR3 spans 15 amino acids. Germline loops: CDR1 SGHTA, CDR2 FQGTGA. CDR3 sequence reads: CASSTSGRGQETQHF. The CDR3 DNA reads as TGTGCCAGCAGCACTAGCGGGAGGGGGCAAGAGACCCAGCACTTC.

The chain is built from TRBV20-1 and TRBJ2-1; 8 bases are a match to TRBD2. The CDR3 runs 16 residues. The V gene's germline CDR1 is DFQATT and CDR2 SNEGSKA (reference sequence). V shed 5 bases and J 7 bases; nucleotides not matched to a gene: 16. CDR3 region: CSASPWGAGVVNEQFF. The CDR3 DNA is TGCAGTGCTTCCCCTTGGGGAGCGGGAGTTGTTAATGAGCAGTTCTTC.

V and J are TRBV29-1 and TRBJ2-2, with D tentatively TRBD2 (5 bases). The germline V gene encodes CDR1 SQVTM and CDR2 ANQGSEA. The CDR3 is 13 amino acids. The ends were cut back, 7 bases at V and 1 base at J, with 10 bases in the middle. The CDR3 spells CSAYGKNTGELFF. The CDR3 region has the DNA TGCAGCGCTTACGGGAAGAACACCGGGGAGCTGTTTTTT.

This chain joins TRBV7-2 and TRBJ1-6; 8 bases align to TRBD1. The trim removed 6 bases at V and 12 bases at J, leaving 13 bases unmatched. This CDR3 region has 15 residues. The germline V gene encodes CDR1 SGHTA and CDR2 FQGNSA. The CDR3 sequence: CASRDPGTGPGPLHF. The CDR3 bases are TGTGCCAGCAGGGATCCCGGGACAGGCCCGGGACCCCTCCACTTT. Supplemented by reference TRBV7-2 and TRBJ1-6, the full variable domain reads GAGVSQSPSNKVTEKGKDVELRCDPISGHTALYWYRQSLGQGLEFLIYFQGNSAPDKSGLPSDRFSAERTGGSVSTLTIQRTQQEDSAVYLCASRDPGTGPGPLHFGNGTRLTVT.

The chain joins TRBV6-1 to TRBJ2-1; 12 bases fit TRBD2. Germline V gene data show CDR1 as MNHNS and CDR2 as SASEGT. The CDR3 is made up of 15 amino acids. V was clipped by 8 bases and J by 4 bases; unmatched bases: 6. This chain's CDR3 is CASDRTSGAYNEQFF. CDR3 coding DNA: TGTGCCAGCGACCGGACTAGCGGGGCTTACAATGAGCAGTTCTTC.

This clonotype was recorded at least ten times. V and J are TRBV27 and TRBJ2-7; TRBD1 matches at 10 bases. CDR3 length: 14 residues. Per the germline V gene, CDR1 is MNHEY and CDR2 is SMNVEV (reference sequence). The J segment lost 3 bases and the V segment lost 4 bases, leaving 3 bases of the junction unmatched. The CDR3 coding sequence is TGTGCCAGCAGTTCGGACAGGGGGGTCTACGAGCAGTACTTC. Amino acid sequence: CASSSDRGVYEQYF.

The table lists this clonotype with many counts. The CDR3 DNA follows: TGTGCCAGTAGTAGGCCGTCCCGAGGCTACACCTTC. Translating gives CASSRPSRGYTF. The genes are TRBV19 and TRBJ1-2, with D uncertain. The CDR3 loop spans 12 amino acids. CDR1 LNHDA and CDR2 SQIVND come from the germline V gene (reference sequence). With 4 bases removed from V and 8 bases from J, the gap between germline ends came to 11 bases.

This clonotype appeared many times. Just one base apart from a much larger clone, this may be a read error. The genes are TRBV5-6 and TRBJ2-7, with D possibly TRBD2 on 6 matching bases. CDR3 size: 14 residues. The germline V gene has CDR1 SGHDT and CDR2 YYEEEE. The V end was cut by 4 bases, the J end by 1 base, with 12 bases between. Written as DNA, the CDR3 is TGTGCCAGCAGCCTGCGGACTACATCCTACGAGCAGTACTTC. Translating gives CASSLRTTSYEQYF.

A note on this clonotype: A junction end diverges from the germline sequence, so it may reflect a read error. The chain has TRBV9 and TRBJ2-2; TRBD1 agrees at 7 bases. This CDR3 has 18 residues. The germline gives CDR1 SGDLS, CDR2 YYNGEE. The CDR3 DNA reads as TGTGCCAGCAGTGTAGACAGGGAAGCACCATCCCACACCGGGGAGCTGTTTTTT. Encoded protein: CASSVDREAPSHTGELFF.

A word on this clonotype: Germline is not matched at one junction end, which may reflect a read error. The chain joins TRBV9 to TRBJ1-6; D uncertain. Germline CDR1 is SGDLS and CDR2 is YYNGEE. The CDR3 spans 13 residues. The CDR3 DNA sequence: TGTGCCAGCAGCGTAGATTTGAATTCACCCCTCCACTTC. Its translation is CASSVDLNSPLHF.

This clonotype was seen many times. This could be a read error, since a much larger clone is one nucleotide away. The rearrangement links TRBV20-1 to TRBJ1-2, with D possibly being TRBD1 (5 bases). The V gene's germline CDR1 is DFQATT and CDR2 SNEGSKA (reference sequence). The CDR3 length is 12 residues. CDR3 nucleotide sequence: TGCAGTGCTAGAGATCAAAGGGGAGGCTCCACCTTC. The encoded protein is CSARDQRGGSTF.

This clonotype was counted many times. The chain couples TRBV7-2 to TRBJ2-2; no clear D. The CDR3 is 14 amino acids. Trimming stripped 4 bases from V and 4 bases from J, with 10 bases between. Germline-derived CDR1 and CDR2 are SGHTA and FQGNSA. As DNA, the CDR3 is TGTGCCAGCAGCTATCAGGAAGGCACCGGGGAGCTGTTTTTT. Amino acid sequence: CASSYQEGTGELFF.

A word on this clonotype: No conserved phenylalanine or tryptophan ends this CDR3, so it is likely a read error. This sequence joins TRBV19 and TRBJ2-7; TRBD1 matches 9 bases. Per the germline V gene, CDR1 is LNHDA and CDR2 is SQIVND (reference sequence). The CDR3 loop spans 18 amino acids. The CDR3 nucleotides are TGTGCAAGTAGTACTTTGGGGCTAATCGGGACAGGGAATCACGAGCAGTACCTC. As protein: CASSTLGLIGTGNHEQYL.

This clonotype has just one count. J is TRBJ2-1 and V is TRBV7-2; D is possibly TRBD2 (5 bases). The CDR3 is made up of 12 amino acids. V lost 1 base, J lost 9 bases, and 7 bases lay in between. Germline V gene sequence: CDR1 SGHTA, CDR2 FQGNSA. The CDR3 protein is CASSLGGIEQFF. The CDR3 DNA follows: TGTGCCAGCAGCTTAGGAGGGATTGAGCAGTTCTTC.